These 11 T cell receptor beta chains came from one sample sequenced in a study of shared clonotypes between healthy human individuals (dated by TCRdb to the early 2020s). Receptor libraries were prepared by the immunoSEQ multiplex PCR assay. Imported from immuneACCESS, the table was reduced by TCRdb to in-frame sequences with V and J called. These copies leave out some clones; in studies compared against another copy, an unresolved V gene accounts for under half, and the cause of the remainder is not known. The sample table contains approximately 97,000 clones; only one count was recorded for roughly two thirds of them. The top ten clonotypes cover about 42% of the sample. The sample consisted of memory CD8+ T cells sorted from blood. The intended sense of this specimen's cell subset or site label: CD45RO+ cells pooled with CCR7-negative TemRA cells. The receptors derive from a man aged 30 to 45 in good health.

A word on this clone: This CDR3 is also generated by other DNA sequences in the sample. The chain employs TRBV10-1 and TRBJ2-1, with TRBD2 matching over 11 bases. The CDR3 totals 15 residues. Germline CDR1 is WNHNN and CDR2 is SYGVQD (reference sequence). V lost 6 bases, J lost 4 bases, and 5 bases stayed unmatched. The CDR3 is CASRSLAGAYNEQFF. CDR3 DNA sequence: TGCGCCAGCAGATCACTAGCGGGAGCGTACAATGAGCAGTTCTTC.

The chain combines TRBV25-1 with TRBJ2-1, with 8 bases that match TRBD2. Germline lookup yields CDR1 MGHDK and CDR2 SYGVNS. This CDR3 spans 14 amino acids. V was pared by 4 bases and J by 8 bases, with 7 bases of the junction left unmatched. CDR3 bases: TGTGCCAGCAGTGGTAGCGGGACGGGCTATGAGCAGTTCTTC. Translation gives CASSGSGTGYEQFF. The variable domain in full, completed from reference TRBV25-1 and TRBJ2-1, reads EADIYQTPRYLVIGTGKKITLECSQTMGHDKMYWYQQDPGMELHLIHYSYGVNSTEKGDLSSESTVSRIRTEHFPLTLESARPSHTSQYLCASSGSGTGYEQFFGPGTRLTVL.

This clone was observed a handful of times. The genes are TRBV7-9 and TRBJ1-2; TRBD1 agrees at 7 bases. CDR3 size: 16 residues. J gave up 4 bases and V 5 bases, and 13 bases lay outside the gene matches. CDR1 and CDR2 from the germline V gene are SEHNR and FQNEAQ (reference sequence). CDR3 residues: CASSPMGGQPGYGYTF. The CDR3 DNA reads TGTGCCAGCAGCCCGATGGGGGGACAGCCCGGCTATGGCTACACCTTC.

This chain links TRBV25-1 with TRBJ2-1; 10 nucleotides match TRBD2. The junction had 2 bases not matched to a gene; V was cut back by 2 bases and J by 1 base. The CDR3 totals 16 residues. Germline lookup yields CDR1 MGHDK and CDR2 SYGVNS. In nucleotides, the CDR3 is TGTGCCAGCAGTGAAGCTAGCGGGAGTTCCTACAATGAGCAGTTCTTC. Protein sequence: CASSEASGSSYNEQFF.

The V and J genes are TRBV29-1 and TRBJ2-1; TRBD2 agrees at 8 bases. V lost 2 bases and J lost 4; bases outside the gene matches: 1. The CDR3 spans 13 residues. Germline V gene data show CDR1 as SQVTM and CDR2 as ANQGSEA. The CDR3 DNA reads TGCAGCGTTGAACTAGCGGGTTACAATGAGCAGTTCTTC. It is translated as CSVELAGYNEQFF.

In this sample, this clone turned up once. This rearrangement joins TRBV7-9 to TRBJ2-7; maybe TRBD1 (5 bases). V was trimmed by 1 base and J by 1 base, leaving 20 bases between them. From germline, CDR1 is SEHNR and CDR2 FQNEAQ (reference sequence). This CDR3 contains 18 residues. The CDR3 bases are TGTGCCAGCAGCTTAGTATCCTTTGCTAAGCAGGGTTCCTACGAGCAGTACTTC. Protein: CASSLVSFAKQGSYEQYF.

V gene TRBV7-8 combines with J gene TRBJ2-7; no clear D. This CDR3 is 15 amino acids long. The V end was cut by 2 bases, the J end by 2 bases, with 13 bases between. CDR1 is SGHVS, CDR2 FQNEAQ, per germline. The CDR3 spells CASSLPRLPAYEQYF. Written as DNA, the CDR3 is TGTGCCAGCAGCTTACCCCGGCTGCCCGCCTACGAGCAGTACTTC.

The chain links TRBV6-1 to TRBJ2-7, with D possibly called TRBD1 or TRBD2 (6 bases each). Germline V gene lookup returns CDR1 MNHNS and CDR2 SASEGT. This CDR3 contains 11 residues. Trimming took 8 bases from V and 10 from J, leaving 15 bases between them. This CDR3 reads CASGAGHEQYF. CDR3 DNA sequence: TGTGCCAGCGGGGCGGGACATGAACAGTACTTC.

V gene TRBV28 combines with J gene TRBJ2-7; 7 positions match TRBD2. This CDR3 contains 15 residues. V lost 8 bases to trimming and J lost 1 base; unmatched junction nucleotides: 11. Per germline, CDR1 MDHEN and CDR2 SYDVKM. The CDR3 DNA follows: TGTGCCAGCCACGGGTGGGGGGGACCGTCCTACGAGCAGTACTTC. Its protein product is CASHGWGGPSYEQYF.

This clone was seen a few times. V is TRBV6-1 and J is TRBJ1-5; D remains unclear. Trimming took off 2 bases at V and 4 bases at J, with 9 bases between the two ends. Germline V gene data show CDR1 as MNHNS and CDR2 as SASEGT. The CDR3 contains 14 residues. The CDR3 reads CASSESNGNQPQHF. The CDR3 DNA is TGTGCCAGCAGTGAATCAAACGGTAATCAGCCCCAGCATTTT.

CDR3 in amino acids: CASSVSTSGRREQFF. CDR3 coding DNA: TGTGCCAGCAGTGTTTCGACTAGCGGGAGACGCGAGCAGTTCTTC. The chain uses TRBV2 and TRBJ2-1; the match to TRBD2 covers 12 bases. V shed 4 bases, J shed 10 bases, and the junction held 8 bases outside the gene matches. CDR1 SNHLY and CDR2 FYNNEI come from the germline V gene. The CDR3 is 15 amino acids.